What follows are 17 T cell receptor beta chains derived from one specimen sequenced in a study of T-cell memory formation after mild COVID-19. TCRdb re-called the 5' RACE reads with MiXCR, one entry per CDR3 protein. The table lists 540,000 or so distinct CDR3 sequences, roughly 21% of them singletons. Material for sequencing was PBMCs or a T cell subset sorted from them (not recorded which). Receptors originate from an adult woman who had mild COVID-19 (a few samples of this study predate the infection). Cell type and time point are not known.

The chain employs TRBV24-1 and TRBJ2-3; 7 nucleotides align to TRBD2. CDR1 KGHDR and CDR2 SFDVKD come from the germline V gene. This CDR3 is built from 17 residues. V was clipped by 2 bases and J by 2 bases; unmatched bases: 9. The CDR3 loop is CATSDWEGRTHTDTQYF. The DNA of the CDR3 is TGTGCCACCAGTGATTGGGAGGGCAGGACCCACACAGATACGCAGTATTTT.

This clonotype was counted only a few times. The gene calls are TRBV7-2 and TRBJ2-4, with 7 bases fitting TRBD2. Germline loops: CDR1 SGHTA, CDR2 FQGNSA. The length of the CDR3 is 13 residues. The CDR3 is CAKRELAKNIQYF. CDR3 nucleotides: TGTGCGAAGCGGGAACTAGCCAAAAACATTCAGTACTTC.

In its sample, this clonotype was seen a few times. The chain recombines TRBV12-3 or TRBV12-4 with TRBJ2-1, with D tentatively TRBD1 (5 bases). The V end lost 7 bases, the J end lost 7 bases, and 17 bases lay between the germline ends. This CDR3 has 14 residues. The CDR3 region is CASTQGVRTNEQFF. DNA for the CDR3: TGTGCCAGCACTCAAGGGGTCAGAACAAATGAGCAGTTCTTC.

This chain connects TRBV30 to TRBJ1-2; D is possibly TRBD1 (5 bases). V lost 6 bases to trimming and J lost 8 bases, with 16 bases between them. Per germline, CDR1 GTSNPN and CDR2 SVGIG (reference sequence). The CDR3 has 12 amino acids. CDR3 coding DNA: TGTGCCTGCCAACACAGGCTTTCGGGCTACACCTTC. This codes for CACQHRLSGYTF. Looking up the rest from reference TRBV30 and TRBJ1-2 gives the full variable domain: SQTIHQWPATLVQPVGSPLSLECTVEGTSNPNLYWYRQAAGRGLQLLFYSVGIGQISSEVPQNLSASRPQDRQFILSSKKLLLSDSGFYLCACQHRLSGYTFGSGTRLTVV.

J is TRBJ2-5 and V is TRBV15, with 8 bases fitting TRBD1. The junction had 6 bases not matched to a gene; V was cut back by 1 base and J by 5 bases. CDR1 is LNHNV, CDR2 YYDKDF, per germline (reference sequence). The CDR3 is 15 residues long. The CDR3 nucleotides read TGTGCCACCAGCAGAGGTCCAGGGGGCGCGGAGACCCAGTACTTC. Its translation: CATSRGPGGAETQYF.

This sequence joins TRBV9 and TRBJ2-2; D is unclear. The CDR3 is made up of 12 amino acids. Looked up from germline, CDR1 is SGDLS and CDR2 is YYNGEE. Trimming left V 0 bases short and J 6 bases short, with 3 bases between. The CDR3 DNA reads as TGTGCCAGCAGCGTAGTAGCCGGGGAGCTGTTTTTT. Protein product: CASSVVAGELFF. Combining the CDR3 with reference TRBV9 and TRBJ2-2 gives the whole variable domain DSGVTQTPKHLITATGQRVTLRCSPRSGDLSVYWYQQSLDQGLQFLIQYYNGEERAKGNILERFSAQQFPDLHSELNLSSLELGDSALYFCASSVVAGELFFGEGSRLTVL.

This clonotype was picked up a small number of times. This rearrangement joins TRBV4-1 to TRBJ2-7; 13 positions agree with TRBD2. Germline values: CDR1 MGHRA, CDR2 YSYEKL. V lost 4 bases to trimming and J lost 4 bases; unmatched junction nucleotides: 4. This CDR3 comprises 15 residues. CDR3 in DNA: TGCGCCAGCAGCCCCGGGACTAGCGGGATTTACGAGCAGTACTTC. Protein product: CASSPGTSGIYEQYF.

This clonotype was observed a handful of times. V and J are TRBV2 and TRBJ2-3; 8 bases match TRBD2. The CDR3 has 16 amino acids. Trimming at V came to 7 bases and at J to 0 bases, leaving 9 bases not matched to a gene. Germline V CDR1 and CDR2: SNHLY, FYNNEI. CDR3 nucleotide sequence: TGTGCCAGCATTAACCCAGCGGGGGTTAGCACAGATACGCAGTATTTT. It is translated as CASINPAGVSTDTQYF.

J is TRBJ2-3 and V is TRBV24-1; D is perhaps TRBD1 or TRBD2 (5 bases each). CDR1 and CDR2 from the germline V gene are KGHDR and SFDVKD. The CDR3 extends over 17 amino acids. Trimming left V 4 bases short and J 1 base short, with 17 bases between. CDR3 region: CATSDLYGDRGTDTQYF. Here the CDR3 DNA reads TGTGCCACCAGTGACCTTTATGGGGACCGGGGCACAGATACGCAGTATTTT.

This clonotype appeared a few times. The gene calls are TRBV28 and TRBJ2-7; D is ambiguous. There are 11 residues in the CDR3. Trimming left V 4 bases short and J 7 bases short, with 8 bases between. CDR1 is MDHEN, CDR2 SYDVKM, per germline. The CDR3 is CASSWFGEQYF. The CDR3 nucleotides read TGTGCCAGCAGTTGGTTTGGAGAGCAGTACTTC.

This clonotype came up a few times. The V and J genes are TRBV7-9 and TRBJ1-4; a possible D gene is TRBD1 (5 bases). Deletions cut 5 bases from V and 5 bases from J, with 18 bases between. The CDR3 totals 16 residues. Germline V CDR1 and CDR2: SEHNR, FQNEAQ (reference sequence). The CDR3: CASSPLGPGRNEKLFF. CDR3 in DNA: TGTGCCAGCAGCCCATTGGGACCGGGCCGGAATGAAAAACTGTTTTTT.

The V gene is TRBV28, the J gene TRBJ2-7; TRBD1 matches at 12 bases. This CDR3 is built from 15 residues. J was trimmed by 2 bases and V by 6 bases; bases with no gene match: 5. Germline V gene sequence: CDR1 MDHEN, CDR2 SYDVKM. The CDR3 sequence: CASRPGQGAAYEQYF. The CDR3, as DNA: TGTGCCAGCAGACCGGGACAGGGGGCGGCCTACGAGCAGTACTTC.

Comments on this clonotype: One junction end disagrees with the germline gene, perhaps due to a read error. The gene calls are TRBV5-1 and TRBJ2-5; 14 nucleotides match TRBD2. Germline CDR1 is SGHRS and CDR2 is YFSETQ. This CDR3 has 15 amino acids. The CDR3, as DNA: TGTGCCAGCAGCCTGGGACTAGCGGGGGCGGAGACCCAGTACTTC. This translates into CASSLGLAGAETQYF.

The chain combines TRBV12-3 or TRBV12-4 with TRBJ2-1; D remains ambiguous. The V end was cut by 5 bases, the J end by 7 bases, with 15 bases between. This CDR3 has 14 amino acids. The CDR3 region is CASSESRTSNEQFF. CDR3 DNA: TGTGCCAGCAGTGAATCCCGGACGTCGAATGAGCAGTTCTTC.

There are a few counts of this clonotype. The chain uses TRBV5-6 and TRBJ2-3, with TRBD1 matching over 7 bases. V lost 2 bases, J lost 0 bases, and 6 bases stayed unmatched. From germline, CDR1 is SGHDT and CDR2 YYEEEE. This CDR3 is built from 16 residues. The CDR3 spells CASSFSTGVSTDTQYF. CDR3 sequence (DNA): TGTGCCAGCAGCTTCTCTACAGGGGTCAGCACAGATACGCAGTATTTT.

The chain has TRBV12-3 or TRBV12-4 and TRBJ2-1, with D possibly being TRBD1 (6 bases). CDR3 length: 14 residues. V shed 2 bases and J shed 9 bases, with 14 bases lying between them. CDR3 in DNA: TGTGCCAGCAGTTTAAATCCAGGGGTTAGTGAGCAGTTCTTC. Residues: CASSLNPGVSEQFF.

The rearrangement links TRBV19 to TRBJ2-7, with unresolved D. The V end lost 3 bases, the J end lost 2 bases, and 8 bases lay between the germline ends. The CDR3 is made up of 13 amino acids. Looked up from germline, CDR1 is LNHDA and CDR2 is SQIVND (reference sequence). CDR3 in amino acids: CASSIQDTYEQYF. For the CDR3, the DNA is TGTGCCAGTAGTATCCAGGATACCTACGAGCAGTACTTC.